This entry concerns a single TCR beta chain. Its antigen is unidentified. From germline, CDR1 is MDHEN and CDR2 SYDVKM. The CDR3 is 15 residues long. This sample stems from a study of CXCR3-negative and CXCR3-positive naive CD8 T cells. Findings and limits, study-wide: Naive CXCR3-positive and CXCR3-negative cells shared similar TRBV-TRBJ usage, unlike memory cells. Most assays were run on fresh PBMCs (CXCR3 expression partially decreased after cryopreservation).

CD8+ T cell subsets were each sorted in triplicate, about 290,000 cells apiece. The study made its TRB cDNA libraries by 5' RACE, adding UMI labels. TCRdb re-called the 5' RACE reads and gives one entry per CDR3 protein, without DNA. This sample's clone table lists fewer than 80,000 distinct CDR3 sequences. Source material: naive CXCR3- CD8+ T cells from blood. The subset here: CD45RO-CCR7+CD27+CD95- naive CD8+ T cells lacking CXCR3 (TNR3-). This chain links TRBV28 with TRBJ2-3; TCRdb outputs TRBD1, but without DNA this stays unchecked. The receptor's source is a human donor in good health. Some clones in this sample may be carry-over from other donors' samples. This CDR3 reads CASSFGWGSTDTQYF.